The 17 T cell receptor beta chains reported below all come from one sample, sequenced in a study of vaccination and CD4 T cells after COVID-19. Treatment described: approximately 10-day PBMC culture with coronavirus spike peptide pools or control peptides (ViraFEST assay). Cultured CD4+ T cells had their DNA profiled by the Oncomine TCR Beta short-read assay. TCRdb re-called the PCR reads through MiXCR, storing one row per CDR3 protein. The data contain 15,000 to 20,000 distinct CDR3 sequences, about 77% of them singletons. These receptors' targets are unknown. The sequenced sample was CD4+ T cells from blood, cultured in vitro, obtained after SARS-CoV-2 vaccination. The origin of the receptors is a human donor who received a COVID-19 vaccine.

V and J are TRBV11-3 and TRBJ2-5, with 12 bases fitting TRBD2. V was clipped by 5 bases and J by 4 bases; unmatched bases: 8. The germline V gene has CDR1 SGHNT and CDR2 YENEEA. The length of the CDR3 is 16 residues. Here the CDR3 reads CASSPGASGGGETQYF. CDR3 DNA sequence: TGTGCCAGCAGCCCAGGGGCTAGCGGGGGGGGAGAGACCCAGTACTTC.

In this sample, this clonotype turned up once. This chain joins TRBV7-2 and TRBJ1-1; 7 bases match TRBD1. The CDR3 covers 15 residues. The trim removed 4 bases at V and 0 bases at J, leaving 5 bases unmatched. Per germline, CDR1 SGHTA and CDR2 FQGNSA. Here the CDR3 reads CASSSRQGVNTEAFF. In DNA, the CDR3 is TGTGCCAGCAGCTCACGACAGGGCGTGAACACTGAAGCTTTCTTT.

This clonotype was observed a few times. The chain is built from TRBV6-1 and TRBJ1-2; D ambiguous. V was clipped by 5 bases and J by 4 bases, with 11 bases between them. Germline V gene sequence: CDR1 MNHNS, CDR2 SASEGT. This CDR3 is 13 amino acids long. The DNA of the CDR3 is TGTGCCAGCAGTACCGGGAGAGCCTATGGCTACACCTTC. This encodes CASSTGRAYGYTF.

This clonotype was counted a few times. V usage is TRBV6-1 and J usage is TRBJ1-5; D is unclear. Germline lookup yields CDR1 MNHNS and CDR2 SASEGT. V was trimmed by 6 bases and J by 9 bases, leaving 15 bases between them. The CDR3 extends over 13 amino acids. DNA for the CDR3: TGTGCCAGCAGGCCCCATGAGGGTGGGCCCCAGCATTTT. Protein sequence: CASRPHEGGPQHF.

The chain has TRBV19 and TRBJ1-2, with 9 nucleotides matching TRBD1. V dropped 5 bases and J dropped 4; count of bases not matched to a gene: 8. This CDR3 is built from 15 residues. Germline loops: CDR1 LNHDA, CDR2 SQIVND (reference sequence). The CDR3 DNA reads TGTGCCAGTAGTGCGTACAGGGGGCAGACCTATGGCTACACCTTC. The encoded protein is CASSAYRGQTYGYTF.

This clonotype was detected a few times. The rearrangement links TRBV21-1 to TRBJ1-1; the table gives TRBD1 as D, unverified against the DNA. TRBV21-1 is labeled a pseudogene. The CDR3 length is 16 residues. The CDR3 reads CASSCRDREGNTEAFF. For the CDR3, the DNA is TGTGCCAGCAGCTGCCGGGACAGGGAGGGTAACACTGAAGCTTTCTTT.

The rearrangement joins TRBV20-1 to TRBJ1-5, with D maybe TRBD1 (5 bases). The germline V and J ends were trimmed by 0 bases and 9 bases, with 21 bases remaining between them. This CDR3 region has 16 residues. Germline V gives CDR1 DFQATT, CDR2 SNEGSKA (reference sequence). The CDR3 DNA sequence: TGCAGTGCTAGAGAACGTGGGCCGGGACGGAGTGGGCCCCAGCATTTT. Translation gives CSARERGPGRSGPQHF.

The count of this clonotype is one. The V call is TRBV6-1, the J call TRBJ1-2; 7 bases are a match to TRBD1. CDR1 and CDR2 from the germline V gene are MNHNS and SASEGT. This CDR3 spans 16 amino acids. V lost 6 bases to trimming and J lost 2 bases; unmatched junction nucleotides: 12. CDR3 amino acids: CASRGGGQPFNYGYTF. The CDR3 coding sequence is TGTGCCAGCAGGGGGGGGGGACAGCCCTTCAACTATGGCTACACCTTC.

CDR3 in amino acids: CASSRGWGAAGAETQYF. The CDR3 coding sequence is TGTGCCAGCAGCCGAGGGTGGGGGGCGGCGGGGGCAGAGACCCAGTACTTC. The chain is built from TRBV7-6 and TRBJ2-5; maybe TRBD2 (7 bases). This CDR3 is 17 amino acids long. Germline V gene data show CDR1 as SGHVS and CDR2 as FNYEAQ. V dropped 5 bases and J dropped 4 bases, with 23 bases sitting between them.

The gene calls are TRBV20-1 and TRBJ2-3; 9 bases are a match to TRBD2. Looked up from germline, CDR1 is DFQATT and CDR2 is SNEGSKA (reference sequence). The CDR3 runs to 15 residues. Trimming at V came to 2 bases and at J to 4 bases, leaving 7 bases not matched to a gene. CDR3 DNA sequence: TGCAGTGCTAGAAGCTTAGCGGGGGATCCAGATACGCAGTATTTT. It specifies CSARSLAGDPDTQYF.

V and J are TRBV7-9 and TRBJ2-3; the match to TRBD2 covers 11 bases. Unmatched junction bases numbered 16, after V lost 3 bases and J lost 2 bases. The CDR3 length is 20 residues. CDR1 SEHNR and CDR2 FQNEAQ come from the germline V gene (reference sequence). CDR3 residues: CASSLLGRLAGGLNTDTQYF. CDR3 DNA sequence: TGTGCCAGCAGCTTGTTAGGTCGTCTAGCGGGGGGCCTAAACACAGATACGCAGTATTTT. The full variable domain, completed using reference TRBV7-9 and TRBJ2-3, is DTGVSQNPRHKITKRGQNVTFRCDPISEHNRLYWYRQTLGQGPEFLTYFQNEAQLEKSRLLSDRFSAERPKGSFSTLEIQRTEQGDSAMYLCASSLLGRLAGGLNTDTQYFGPGTRLTVL.

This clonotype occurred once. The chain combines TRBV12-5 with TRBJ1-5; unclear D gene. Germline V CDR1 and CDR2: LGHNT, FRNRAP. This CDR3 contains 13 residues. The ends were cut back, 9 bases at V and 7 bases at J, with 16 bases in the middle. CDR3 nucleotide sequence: TGTGCTAGGAATGTAGCTCAGGACCAGCCCCAGCATTTT. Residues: CARNVAQDQPQHF. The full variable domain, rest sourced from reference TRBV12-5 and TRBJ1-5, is DARVTQTPRHKVTEMGQEVTMRCQPILGHNTVFWYRQTMMQGLELLAYFRNRAPLDDSGMPKDRFSAEMPDATLATLKIQPSEPRDSAVYFCARNVAQDQPQHFGDGTRLSIL.

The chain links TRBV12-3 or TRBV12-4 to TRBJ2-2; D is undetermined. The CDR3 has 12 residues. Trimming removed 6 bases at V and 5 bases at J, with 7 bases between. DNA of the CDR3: TGTGCCAGCAGCGACCTTACCGGGGAGCTGTTTTTT. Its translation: CASSDLTGELFF.

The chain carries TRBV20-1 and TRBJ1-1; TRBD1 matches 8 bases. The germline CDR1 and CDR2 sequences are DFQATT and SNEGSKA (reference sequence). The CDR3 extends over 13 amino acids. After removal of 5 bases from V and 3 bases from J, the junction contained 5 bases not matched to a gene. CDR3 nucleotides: TGCAGTGCTGACCTACAGGGGGACACTGAAGCTTTCTTT. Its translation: CSADLQGDTEAFF.

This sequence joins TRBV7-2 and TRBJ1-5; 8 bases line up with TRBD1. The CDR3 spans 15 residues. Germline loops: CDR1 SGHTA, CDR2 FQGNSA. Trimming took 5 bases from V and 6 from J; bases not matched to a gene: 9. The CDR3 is CASSLSDREGQPQHF. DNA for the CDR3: TGTGCCAGCAGCCTTTCGGACAGGGAAGGTCAGCCCCAGCATTTT. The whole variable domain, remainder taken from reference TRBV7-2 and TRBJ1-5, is GAGVSQSPSNKVTEKGKDVELRCDPISGHTALYWYRQSLGQGLEFLIYFQGNSAPDKSGLPSDRFSAERTGGSVSTLTIQRTQQEDSAVYLCASSLSDREGQPQHFGDGTRLSIL.

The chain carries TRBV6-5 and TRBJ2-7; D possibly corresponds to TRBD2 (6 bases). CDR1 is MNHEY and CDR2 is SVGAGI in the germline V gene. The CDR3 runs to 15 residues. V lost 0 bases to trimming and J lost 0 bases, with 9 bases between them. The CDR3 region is CASSYSRGSSYEQYF. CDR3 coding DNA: TGTGCCAGCAGTTACTCTCGGGGGAGCTCCTACGAGCAGTACTTC.

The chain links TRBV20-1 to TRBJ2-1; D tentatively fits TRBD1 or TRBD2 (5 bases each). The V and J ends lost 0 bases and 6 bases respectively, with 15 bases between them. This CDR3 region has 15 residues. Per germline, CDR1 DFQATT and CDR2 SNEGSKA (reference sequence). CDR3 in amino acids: CSARDSRVGTNEQFF. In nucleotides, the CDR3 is TGCAGTGCTAGAGATAGCAGGGTTGGGACCAATGAGCAGTTCTTC.